Listed below are T cell receptor beta chains from one sample, sequenced in a study of human T cells and chemical hapten exposure. TCRdb ran MiXCR on the RACE reads and lists one entry per CDR3 protein. Of around 110,000 distinct CDR3 sequences listed, 11% were seen once; the top ten hold more than 2%. Sequenced material: whole blood, taken in connection with sensitization to the hapten diphenylcyclopropenone (DPC). The receptors come from a woman aged 50 to 60 with alopecia areata. Some clones in this sample may be carry-over from other donors' samples. CDR3s include the opening cysteine and the closing phenylalanine or tryptophan. D genes are given only for firm matches. Not all rows give a size; the values are once, few, many and, for expanded clones, a class.

d_call j_call v_call clone_size cdr3_nt cdr3_aa
TRBD1 TRBJ1-1 TRBV29-1 - TGCAGCGTTCTCTCAGGGGGGGGAGCTTTCTTT CSVLSGGGAFF
TRBD1 TRBJ2-7 TRBV7-9 few TGTGCCAGCAGCTTATCGACAGGGTTCCTTCAGGGCGAGCAGTACTTC CASSLSTGFLQGEQYF
TRBD2 TRBJ2-1 TRBV12-3/TRBV12-4 many TGTGCCAGCACCCCAGGGACTAGCGGGAGTAGCTCCTACAATGAGCAGTTCTTC CASTPGTSGSSSYNEQFF
TRBD2 TRBJ2-3 TRBV12-3/TRBV12-4 many TGTGCCAGCAGTTTAGGGACTAGCGGGGGAGATACGCAGTATTTT CASSLGTSGGDTQYF
- TRBJ1-2 TRBV9 few TGTGCCAGCAGCGTACAGGGATCTGCTAACTATGGCTACACCTTC CASSVQGSANYGYTF
TRBD2 TRBJ2-1 TRBV5-1 few TGCGCCAGCAGCGGCGGGAGGAACTACAATGAGCAGTTCTTC CASSGGRNYNEQFF
- TRBJ1-1 TRBV6-5 few TGTGCCAGCCTCGACAGCCTTAACACTGAAGCTTTCTTT CASLDSLNTEAFF
TRBD2 TRBJ2-1 TRBV6-1 - TGTGCCAGCATTAAGGGACTAGCGGGTTCTAGGGAGCAGTTCTTC CASIKGLAGSREQFF
- TRBJ2-2 TRBV7-9 - TGTGCCAGCAGCCGGACAGCTGGGGACACCGGGGAGCTGTTTTTT CASSRTAGDTGELFF
- TRBJ1-4 TRBV18 - TGTGCCAGCTCGCCCCCCACGGATGAAAAACTGTTTTTT CASSPPTDEKLFF
- TRBJ1-5 TRBV28 few TGTGCCAGCAGTCCCTCCGGGGCCAATCAGCCCCAGCATTTT CASSPSGANQPQHF
- TRBJ1-5 TRBV6-2/TRBV6-3 few TGTGCCAGCAGTTACTCCGAGGGCATCAGCAATCAGCCCCAGCATTTT CASSYSEGISNQPQHF
TRBD1 TRBJ1-1 TRBV29-1 few TGCAGCGTTGTCGCCCTTTCGACAGGGATTAAAGCTTTCTTT CSVVALSTGIKAFF
- TRBJ2-7 TRBV9 few TGTGCCAGCAGCGCCGGGAGAGGATCCTACGAGCAGTACTTC CASSAGRGSYEQYF
TRBD1 TRBJ1-5 TRBV9 - TGTGCCAGCAGCGTAGGGGGGACAGGCAATCAGCCCCAGCATTTT CASSVGGTGNQPQHF
- TRBJ2-2 TRBV29-1 few TGCAGCGTTGAAGACGCTGGTGAGAACACCGGGGAGCTGTTTTTT CSVEDAGENTGELFF
TRBD1 TRBJ2-7 TRBV28 few TGTGCCAGCAGTCGGACCGGCCTACGGGACAGGGACAACGAGCAGTACTTC CASSRTGLRDRDNEQYF
- TRBJ2-4 TRBV11-2 many TGTGCCAGCAGCTTAGTGGGGGCCAAAAACATTCAGTACTTC CASSLVGAKNIQYF
- TRBJ1-1 TRBV12-3/TRBV12-4 few TGTGCCAGCCGCCTAGGGAACGGCGCTGAAGCTTTCTTT CASRLGNGAEAFF
- TRBJ1-1 TRBV18 - TGTGCCAGCTCAGAACAGGGTATGAACACTGAAGCTTTCTTT CASSEQGMNTEAFF
- TRBJ1-4 TRBV10-3 - TGTGCCATCAGTGAGACAAATGAAAAACTGTTTTTT CAISETNEKLFF
- TRBJ2-3 TRBV6-6 few TGTGCCAGCAGTTACGTGTCGCTGAACACAGATACGCAGTATTTT CASSYVSLNTDTQYF
- TRBJ2-3 TRBV6-1 - TGTGCCAGCCTAAGTGGAACTCTCGCAGATACGCAGTATTTT CASLSGTLADTQYF
- TRBJ2-7 TRBV19 many TGTGCCAGTAGCCCGCAGCCCCGCCGGGAGCAGTACTTC CASSPQPRREQYF
- TRBJ1-5 TRBV24-1 - TGTGCCACCAGTGAGTTGGACACGACGGGGCCCCAGCATTTT CATSELDTTGPQHF
- TRBJ2-3 TRBV9 - TGTGCCAGCAAGGCCGGGACCAGCACAGATACGCAGTATTTT CASKAGTSTDTQYF
TRBD2 TRBJ2-2 TRBV11-2 few TGTGCCAGCAGCTCACACCCCTACAGCGGGAAAGGAATCGGGGAGCTGTTTTTT CASSSHPYSGKGIGELFF
- TRBJ1-1 TRBV6-6 - TGTGCCAGCAGTTATTTGGACGGACCTGCTTTCTTT CASSYLDGPAFF
TRBD2 TRBJ2-7 TRBV20-1 - TGCAGTGCTAGGGGAGGTCCTAGCGGGGGGTACGAGCAGTACTTC CSARGGPSGGYEQYF
- TRBJ2-1 TRBV9 few TGTGCCAGCAGCGTCGCGAATTCCTACAATGAGCAGTTCTTC CASSVANSYNEQFF
TRBD2 TRBJ2-1 TRBV12-3/TRBV12-4 - TGTGCCAGCAGTTTAATTGGGGCGGGAGGGTCCCATGAGCAGTTCTTC CASSLIGAGGSHEQFF
- TRBJ1-5 TRBV20-1 few TGCAGTGCTAGAAGGACAGATAATCAGCCCCAGCATTTT CSARRTDNQPQHF
- TRBJ2-1 TRBV28 - TGTGCCAGCAGCCTTCCTCCGACGGGGGCGTTCTACAATGAGCAGTTCTTC CASSLPPTGAFYNEQFF
TRBD2 TRBJ2-3 TRBV10-2 many TGCGCCAGCAGTGAGTGGTCTAGCGGCAGCACAGATACGCAGTATTTT CASSEWSSGSTDTQYF
- TRBJ2-5 TRBV20-1 many TGCAGTGCTAGAGAGGGGGGAGAAGAGACCCAGTACTTC CSAREGGEETQYF
- TRBJ1-5 TRBV2 - TGTGCCAGCAAAACGGACAGCAATCAAGGGGGGCCCCAGCATTTT CASKTDSNQGGPQHF
TRBD2 TRBJ2-1 TRBV7-9 - TGTGCCAGCAGCTTAACTCAGCGGGGGGGCCGCAATGAGCAGTTCTTC CASSLTQRGGRNEQFF
- TRBJ1-1 TRBV4-1 few TGCGCCAGCAGCCAATTTACGAACACTGAAGCTTTCTTT CASSQFTNTEAFF
- TRBJ2-7 TRBV20-1 - TGCAGTGCTACAACAAGAACAGTCTACGAGCAGTACTTC CSATTRTVYEQYF
- TRBJ1-3 TRBV7-6 few TGTGCCAGCAGCCAGGGACACTCTGGAAACACCATATATTTT CASSQGHSGNTIYF
- TRBJ2-7 TRBV3-1 - TGTGCCAGCAGCCAAGACCACGAGCAGTACTTC CASSQDHEQYF
- TRBJ2-7 TRBV20-1 many TGCAGTGCTAGTGACCTGGCAGGCTCCTACGAGCAGTACTTC CSASDLAGSYEQYF
- TRBJ2-5 TRBV5-5 few TGTGCCAGCAGCTTGGACCCCTACCAAGAGACCCAGTACTTC CASSLDPYQETQYF
- TRBJ1-4 TRBV20-1 - TGCAGTGCTAGAGAGGTCATAACTAATGAAAAACTGTTTTTT CSAREVITNEKLFF
- TRBJ1-6 TRBV27 - TGTGCCAGCAGTTTCGGAAGGGGAAATTCACCCCTCCACTTT CASSFGRGNSPLHF
- TRBJ2-3 TRBV20-1 few TGCAGTGCTAGGAGGGCTGGGGGAGATACGCAGTATTTT CSARRAGGDTQYF
- TRBJ1-5 TRBV5-6 few TGTGCCAGCAGCGCCTTCCCAGGGCGGCCCCAGCATTTT CASSAFPGRPQHF
- TRBJ1-5 TRBV6-1 few TGTGCCAGCAGTGAACAGGTCGGTCAGCCCCAGCATTTT CASSEQVGQPQHF
- TRBJ2-6 TRBV6-4 - TGTGCCAGCAGCGAGGCCTCTGGGGCCAACGTCCTGACTTTC CASSEASGANVLTF
- TRBJ2-6 TRBV6-2/TRBV6-3 - TGTGCCAGCAGTTACTCAGGGGCTGGGGCCAACGTCCTGACTTTC CASSYSGAGANVLTF
- TRBJ1-5 TRBV14 - TGTGCCAGCAGCTTTACTGGGAATCAGCCCCAGCATTTT CASSFTGNQPQHF
TRBD1 TRBJ1-1 TRBV10-1 - TGCGCCAGCAGTGCCAGGGGGTCTAACACTGAAGCTTTCTTT CASSARGSNTEAFF
- TRBJ2-5 TRBV18 few TGTGCCAGCTCACCACCGTTAGAGACCCAGTACTTC CASSPPLETQYF